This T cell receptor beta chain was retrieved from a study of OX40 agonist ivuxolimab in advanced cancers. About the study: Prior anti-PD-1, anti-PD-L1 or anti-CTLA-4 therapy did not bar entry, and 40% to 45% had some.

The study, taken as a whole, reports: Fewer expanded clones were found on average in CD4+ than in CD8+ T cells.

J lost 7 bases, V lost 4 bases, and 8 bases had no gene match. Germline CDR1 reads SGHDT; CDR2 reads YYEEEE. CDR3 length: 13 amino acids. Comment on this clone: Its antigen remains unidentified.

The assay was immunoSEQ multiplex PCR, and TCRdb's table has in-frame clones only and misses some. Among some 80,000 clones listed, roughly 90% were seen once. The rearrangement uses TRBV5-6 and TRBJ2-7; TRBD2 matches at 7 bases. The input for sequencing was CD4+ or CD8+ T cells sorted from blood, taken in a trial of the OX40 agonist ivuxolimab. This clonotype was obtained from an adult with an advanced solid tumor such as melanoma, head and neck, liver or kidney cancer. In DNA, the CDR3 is TGTGCCAGCAGCCGAGATCAAGCGGGGGAGCAGTACTTC. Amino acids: CASSRDQAGEQYF.